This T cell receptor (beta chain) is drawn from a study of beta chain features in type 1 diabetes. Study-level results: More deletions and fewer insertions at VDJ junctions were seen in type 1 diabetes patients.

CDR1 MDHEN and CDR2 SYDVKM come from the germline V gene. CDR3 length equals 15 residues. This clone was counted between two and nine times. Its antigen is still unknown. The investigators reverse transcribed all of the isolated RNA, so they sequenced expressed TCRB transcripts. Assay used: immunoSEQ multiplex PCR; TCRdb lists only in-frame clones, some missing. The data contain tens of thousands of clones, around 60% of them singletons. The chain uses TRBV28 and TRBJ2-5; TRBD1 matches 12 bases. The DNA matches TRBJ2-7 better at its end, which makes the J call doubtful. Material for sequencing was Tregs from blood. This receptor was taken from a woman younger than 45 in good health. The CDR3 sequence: CASSQGQGAPLEQYF. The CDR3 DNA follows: TGTGCCAGCAGTCAGGGACAGGGGGCGCCTCTCGAGCAGTACTTC.